Described below is a single T cell receptor beta chain sequence and its context. This sample stems from a study of blood T cell repertoires in COVID-19. Study-wide context: COVID-19 samples, acute and convalescent, were from the United States, Italy and Spain.

Trimming took 1 base from V and 3 from J; bases not matched to a gene: 8. Germline lookup yields CDR1 LGHNA and CDR2 YSLEER. CDR3 size: 16 residues. TCRdb's copy holds only in-frame clones and misses some; the assay was immunoSEQ multiplex PCR. The top ten clones hold roughly a tenth of a sample with more than 45,000 clones, about 86% of them seen once. The source material was peripheral blood. The sequence was obtained from a man of 80 years or more with COVID-19, enrolled during active disease. This chain joins TRBV4-3 and TRBJ1-2; TRBD1 aligns across 7 bases. The CDR3 sequence: CASSQAPGGLDYGYTF. In nucleotides, the CDR3 is TGCGCCAGCAGCCAAGCCCCAGGGGGACTCGACTATGGCTACACCTTC.